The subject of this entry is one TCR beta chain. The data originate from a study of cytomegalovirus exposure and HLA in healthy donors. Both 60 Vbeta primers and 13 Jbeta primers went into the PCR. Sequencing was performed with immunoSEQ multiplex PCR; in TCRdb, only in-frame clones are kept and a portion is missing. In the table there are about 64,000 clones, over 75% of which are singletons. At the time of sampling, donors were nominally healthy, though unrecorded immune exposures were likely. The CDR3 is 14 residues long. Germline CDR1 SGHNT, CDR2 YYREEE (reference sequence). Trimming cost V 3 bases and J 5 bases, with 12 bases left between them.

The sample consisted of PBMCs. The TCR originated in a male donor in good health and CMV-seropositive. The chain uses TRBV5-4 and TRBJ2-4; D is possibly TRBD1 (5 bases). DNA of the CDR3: TGTGCCAGCAGCTCACAAGGGGTCGAAAACATTCAGTACTTC. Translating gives CASSSQGVENIQYF.